This TCR beta chain was sequenced in a study of T cell repertoires in cytomegalovirus infection. At the level of the study: Shared public TCR beta signatures pointed to both CMV infection and a matching HLA type. Overall study findings and caveats: HLA-C-restricted, CMV-specific TCR beta clonotypes were dominant ex vivo.

TCRdb called the reads again in MiXCR, with one record for every CDR3 protein. The sample includes 250,000 to 300,000 distinct CDR3 sequences, approximately 14% of them seen just once. Germline V CDR1 and CDR2: MDHEN, SYDVKM. This CDR3 is built from 13 residues. Trimming cost V 6 bases and J 4 bases, with 12 bases left between them. With regard to this clonotype: Its antigen remains unidentified.

The V and J genes are TRBV28 and TRBJ1-2; the D gene is possibly TRBD1 (6 bases). Source material: PBMCs. The receptor comes from a human donor in good health (CMV status not recorded). Some clones in this sample may be carry-over from other donors' samples. CDR3 sequence (DNA): TGTGCCAGCAGAGCCCTGACAGGCTATGGCTACACCTTC. It yields the protein CASRALTGYGYTF.